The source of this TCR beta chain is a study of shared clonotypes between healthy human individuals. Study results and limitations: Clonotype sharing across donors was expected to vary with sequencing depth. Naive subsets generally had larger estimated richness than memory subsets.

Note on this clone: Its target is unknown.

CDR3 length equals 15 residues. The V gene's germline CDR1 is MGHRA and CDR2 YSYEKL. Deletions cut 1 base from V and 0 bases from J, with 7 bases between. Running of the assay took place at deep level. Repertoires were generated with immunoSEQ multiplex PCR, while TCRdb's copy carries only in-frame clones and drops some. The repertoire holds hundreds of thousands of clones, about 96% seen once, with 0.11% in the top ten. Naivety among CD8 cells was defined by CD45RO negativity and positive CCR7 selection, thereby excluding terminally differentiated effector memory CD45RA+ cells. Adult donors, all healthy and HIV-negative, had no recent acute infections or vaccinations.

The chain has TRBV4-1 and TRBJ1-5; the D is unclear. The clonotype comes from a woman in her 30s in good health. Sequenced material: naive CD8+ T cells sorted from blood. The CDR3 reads CASSQARNSNQPQHF. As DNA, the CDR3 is TGCGCCAGCAGCCAAGCTCGGAATAGCAATCAGCCCCAGCATTTT.